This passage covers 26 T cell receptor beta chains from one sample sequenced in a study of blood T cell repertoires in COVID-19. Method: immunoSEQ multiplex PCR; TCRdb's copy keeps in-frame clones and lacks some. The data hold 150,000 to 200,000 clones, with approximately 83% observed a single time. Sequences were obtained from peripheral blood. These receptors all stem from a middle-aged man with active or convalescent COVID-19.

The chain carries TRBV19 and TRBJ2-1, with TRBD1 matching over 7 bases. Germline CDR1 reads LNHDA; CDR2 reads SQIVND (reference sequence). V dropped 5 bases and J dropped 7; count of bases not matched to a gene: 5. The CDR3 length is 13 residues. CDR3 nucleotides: TGTGCCAGTAGTCTACAGGGGTGGAATGAGCAGTTCTTC. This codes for CASSLQGWNEQFF. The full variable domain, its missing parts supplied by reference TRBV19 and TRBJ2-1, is DGGITQSPKYLFRKEGQNVTLSCEQNLNHDAMYWYRQDPGQGLRLIYYSQIVNDFQKGDIAEGYSVSREKKESFPLTVTSAQKNPTAFYLCASSLQGWNEQFFGPGTRLTVL.

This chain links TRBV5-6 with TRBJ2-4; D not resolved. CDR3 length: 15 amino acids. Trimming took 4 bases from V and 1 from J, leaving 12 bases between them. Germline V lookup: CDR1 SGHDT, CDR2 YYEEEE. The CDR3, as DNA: TGTGCCAGCAGCAAAATTACCGGGGCCAAAAACATTCAGTACTTC. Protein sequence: CASSKITGAKNIQYF.

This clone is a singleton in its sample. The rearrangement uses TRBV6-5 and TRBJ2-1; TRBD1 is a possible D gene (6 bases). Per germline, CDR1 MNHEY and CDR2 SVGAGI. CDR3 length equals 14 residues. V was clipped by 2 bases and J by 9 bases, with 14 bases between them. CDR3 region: CASSYPETGSEQFF. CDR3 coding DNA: TGTGCCAGCAGTTACCCCGAAACAGGGAGTGAGCAGTTCTTC.

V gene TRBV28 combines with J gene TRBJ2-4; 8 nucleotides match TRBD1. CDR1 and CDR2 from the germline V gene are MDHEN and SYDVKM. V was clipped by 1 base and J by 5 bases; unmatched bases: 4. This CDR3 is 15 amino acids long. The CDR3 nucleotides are TGTGCCAGCAGTTTATCAGGACAGGGTCAAAACATTCAGTACTTC. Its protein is CASSLSGQGQNIQYF.

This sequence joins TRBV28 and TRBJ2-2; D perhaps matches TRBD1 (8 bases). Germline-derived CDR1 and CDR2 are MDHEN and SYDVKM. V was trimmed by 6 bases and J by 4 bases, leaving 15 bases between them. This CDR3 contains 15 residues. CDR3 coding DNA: TGTGCCAGCAGACCTACAGGGGGGGGCACCGGGGAGCTGTTTTTT. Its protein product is CASRPTGGGTGELFF. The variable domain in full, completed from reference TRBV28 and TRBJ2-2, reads DVKVTQSSRYLVKRTGEKVFLECVQDMDHENMFWYRQDPGLGLRLIYFSYDVKMKEKGDIPEGYSVSREKKERFSLILESASTNQTSMYLCASRPTGGGTGELFFGEGSRLTVL.

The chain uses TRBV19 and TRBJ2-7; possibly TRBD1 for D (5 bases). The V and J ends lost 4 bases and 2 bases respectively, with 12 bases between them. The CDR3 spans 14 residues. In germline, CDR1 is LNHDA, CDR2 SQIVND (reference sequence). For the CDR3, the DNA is TGTGCCAGTAGTAGGACAAGTACGACCTACGAGCAGTACTTC. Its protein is CASSRTSTTYEQYF.

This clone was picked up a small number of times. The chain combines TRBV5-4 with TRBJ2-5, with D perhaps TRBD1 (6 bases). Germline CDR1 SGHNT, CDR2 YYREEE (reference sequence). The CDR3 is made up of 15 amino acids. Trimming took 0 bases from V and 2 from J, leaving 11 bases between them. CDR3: CASSLDGQLQETQYF. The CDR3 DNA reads TGTGCCAGCAGCTTGGACGGACAGCTGCAAGAGACCCAGTACTTC.

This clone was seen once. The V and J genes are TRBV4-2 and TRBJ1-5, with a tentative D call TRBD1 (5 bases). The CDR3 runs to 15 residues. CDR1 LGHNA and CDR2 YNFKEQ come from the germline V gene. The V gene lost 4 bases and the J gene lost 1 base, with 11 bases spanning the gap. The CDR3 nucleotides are TGTGCCAGCAGCCGTACACAGGACAGCAATCAGCCCCAGCATTTT. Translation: CASSRTQDSNQPQHF.

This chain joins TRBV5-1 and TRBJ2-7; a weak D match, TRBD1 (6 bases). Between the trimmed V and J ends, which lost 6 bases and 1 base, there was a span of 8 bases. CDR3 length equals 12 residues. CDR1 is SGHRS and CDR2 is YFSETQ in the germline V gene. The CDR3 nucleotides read TGCGCCAGCAACGGACAGTCCTACGAGCAGTACTTC. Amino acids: CASNGQSYEQYF.

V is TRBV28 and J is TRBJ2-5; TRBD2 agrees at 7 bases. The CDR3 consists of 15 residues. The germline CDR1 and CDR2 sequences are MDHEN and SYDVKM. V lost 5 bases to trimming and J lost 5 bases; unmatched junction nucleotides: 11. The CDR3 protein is CASSVPVGGMETQYF. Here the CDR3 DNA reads TGTGCCAGCAGTGTACCCGTGGGGGGGATGGAGACCCAGTACTTC.

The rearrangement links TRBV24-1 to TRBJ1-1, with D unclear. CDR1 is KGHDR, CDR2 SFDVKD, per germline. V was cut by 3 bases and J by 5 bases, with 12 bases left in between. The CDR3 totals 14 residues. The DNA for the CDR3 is TGTGCCACCAGTGATGGCATGGCGCGGACTGAAGCTTTCTTT. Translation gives CATSDGMARTEAFF.

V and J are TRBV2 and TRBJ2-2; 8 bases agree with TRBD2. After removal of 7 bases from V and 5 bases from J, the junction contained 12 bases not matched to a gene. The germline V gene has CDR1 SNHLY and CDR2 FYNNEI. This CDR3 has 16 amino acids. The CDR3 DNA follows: TGTGCCAGCACGTGGTCCGGGCGGGGGGCAACCGGGGAGCTGTTTTTT. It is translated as CASTWSGRGATGELFF.

The CDR3 spells CASSWIGGRDRYEQYF. The CDR3 nucleotides read TGTGCCAGCAGCTGGATTGGCGGGAGGGATAGGTACGAGCAGTACTTC. V is TRBV3-1 (or the pseudogene TRBV3-2) and J is TRBJ2-7; 9 bases match TRBD2. The CDR3 is made up of 16 amino acids. In germline, CDR1 is LGHDT, CDR2 YNNKEL (reference sequence). Trimming at V came to 5 bases and at J to 4 bases, leaving 12 bases not matched to a gene.

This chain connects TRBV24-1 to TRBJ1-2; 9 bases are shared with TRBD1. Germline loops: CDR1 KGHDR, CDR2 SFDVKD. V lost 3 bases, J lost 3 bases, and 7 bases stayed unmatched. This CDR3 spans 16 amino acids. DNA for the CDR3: TGTGCCACCAGTGATCATACAGGGGGCGCGTACTATGGCTACACCTTC. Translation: CATSDHTGGAYYGYTF.

The CDR3, as DNA: TGTGCCAGCAGTTTAGCCGGGGAGGGTCAGCCCCAGCATTTT. It is translated as CASSLAGEGQPQHF. This chain joins TRBV28 and TRBJ1-5; no clear D. Per germline, CDR1 MDHEN and CDR2 SYDVKM. V was trimmed by 2 bases and J by 6 bases, leaving 11 bases between them. The CDR3 runs 14 residues.

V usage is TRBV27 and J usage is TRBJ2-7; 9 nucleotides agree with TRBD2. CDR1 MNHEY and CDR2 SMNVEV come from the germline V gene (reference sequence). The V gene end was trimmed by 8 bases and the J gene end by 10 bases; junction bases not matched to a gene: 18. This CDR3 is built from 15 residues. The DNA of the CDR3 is TGTGCCAGCCACCCGAGTAGCGGGGGCTTTCGAAGACAGTACTTC. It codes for CASHPSSGGFRRQYF.

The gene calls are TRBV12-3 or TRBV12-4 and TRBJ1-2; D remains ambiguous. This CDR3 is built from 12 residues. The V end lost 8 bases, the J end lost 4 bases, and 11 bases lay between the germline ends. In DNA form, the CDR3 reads TGTGCCAGCTCCGCAGAAAGCTATGGCTACACCTTC. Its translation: CASSAESYGYTF.

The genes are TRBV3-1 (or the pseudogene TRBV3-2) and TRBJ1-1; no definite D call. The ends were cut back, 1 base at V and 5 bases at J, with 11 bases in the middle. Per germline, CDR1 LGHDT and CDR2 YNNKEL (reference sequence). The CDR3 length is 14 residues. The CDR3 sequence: CASSQGRERTEAFF. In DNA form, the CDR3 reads TGTGCCAGCAGCCAAGGCCGGGAGAGGACTGAAGCTTTCTTT.

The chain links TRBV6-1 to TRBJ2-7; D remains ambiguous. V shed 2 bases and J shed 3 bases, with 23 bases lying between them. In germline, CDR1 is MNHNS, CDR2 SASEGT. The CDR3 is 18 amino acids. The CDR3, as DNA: TGTGCCAGCAGTGAACTACCGTCGGCGGTCTCTACGGGCTACGAGCAGTACTTC. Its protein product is CASSELPSAVSTGYEQYF.

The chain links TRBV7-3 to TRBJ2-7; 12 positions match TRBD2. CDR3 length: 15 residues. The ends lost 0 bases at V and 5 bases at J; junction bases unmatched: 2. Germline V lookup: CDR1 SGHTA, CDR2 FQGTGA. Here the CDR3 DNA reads TGTGCCAGCAGCTTAACCCTAGCGGGAGGGGACGAGCAGTACTTC. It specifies CASSLTLAGGDEQYF.

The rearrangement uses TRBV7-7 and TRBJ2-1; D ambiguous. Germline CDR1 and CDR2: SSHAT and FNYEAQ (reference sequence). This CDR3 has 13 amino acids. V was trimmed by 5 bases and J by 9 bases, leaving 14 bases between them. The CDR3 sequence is CASSVQLMSEQFF. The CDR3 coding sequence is TGTGCCAGCAGCGTCCAGTTGATGTCTGAGCAGTTCTTC.

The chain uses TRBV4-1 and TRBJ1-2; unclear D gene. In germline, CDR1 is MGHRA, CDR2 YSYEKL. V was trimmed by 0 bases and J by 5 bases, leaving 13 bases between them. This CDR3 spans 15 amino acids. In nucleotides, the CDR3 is TGCGCCAGCAGCCAAGATCGGGCGGGGAATTATGGCTACACCTTC. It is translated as CASSQDRAGNYGYTF.

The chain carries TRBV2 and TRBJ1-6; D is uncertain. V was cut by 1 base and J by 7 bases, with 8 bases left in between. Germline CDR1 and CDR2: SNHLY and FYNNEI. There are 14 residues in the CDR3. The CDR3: CASSEGGYNSPLHF. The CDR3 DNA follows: TGTGCCAGCAGTGAAGGAGGTTACAATTCACCCCTCCACTTT.

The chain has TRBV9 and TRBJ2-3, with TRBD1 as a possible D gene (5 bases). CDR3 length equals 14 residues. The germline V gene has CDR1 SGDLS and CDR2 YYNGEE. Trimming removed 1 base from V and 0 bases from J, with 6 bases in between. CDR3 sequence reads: CASSVTGSTDTQYF. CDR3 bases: TGTGCCAGCAGCGTAACAGGCAGCACAGATACGCAGTATTTT.

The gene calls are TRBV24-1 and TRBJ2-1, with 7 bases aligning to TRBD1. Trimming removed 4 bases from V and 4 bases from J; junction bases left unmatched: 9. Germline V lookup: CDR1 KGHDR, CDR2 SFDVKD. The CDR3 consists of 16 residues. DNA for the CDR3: TGTGCCACCAGTGAATCTACCCCGGGACAGTACAATGAGCAGTTCTTC. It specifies CATSESTPGQYNEQFF.

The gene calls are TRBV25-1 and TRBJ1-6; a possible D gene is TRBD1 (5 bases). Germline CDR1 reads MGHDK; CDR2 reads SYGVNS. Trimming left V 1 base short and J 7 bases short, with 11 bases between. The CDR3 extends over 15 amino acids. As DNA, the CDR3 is TGTGCCAGCAGTGAATCGATGGGGCAGAATTCACCCCTCCACTTT. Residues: CASSESMGQNSPLHF.